A selection of T cell receptor beta chains follows, all from one sample in a study of control samples from healthy donors and cancer patients. Profiling relied on immunoSEQ multiplex PCR, and the TCRdb table lists in-frame clones only, not all of them. The repertoire has some 100,000 clones, less than 95% of them found once; the top ten carry 3.5% to 4.5%. Material: blood. The receptors here all came from a human donor in good health. The donor label of this sample is uncertain. CDR3s include the opening cysteine and the closing phenylalanine or tryptophan. D genes are given only for firm matches. Some rows mark clone size as missing; the rest say once, few, many or name a class of expanded clone.

J gene | D gene | V gene | clone size | CDR3 protein | CDR3 DNA
TRBJ2-5 | - | TRBV4-3 | - | CASSQDTGLGTQYF | TGCGCCAGCAGCCAAGATACGGGCCTCGGGACCCAGTACTTC
TRBJ1-1 | TRBD1 | TRBV7-9 | - | CASSLSRTGGSFEAFF | TGTGCCAGCAGCTTATCGCGGACAGGGGGGAGCTTCGAAGCTTTCTTT
TRBJ1-2 | - | TRBV29-1 | - | CSVVRGAGSNGYTF | TGCAGCGTTGTAAGGGGGGCAGGATCAAATGGCTACACCTTC
TRBJ2-7 | TRBD2 | TRBV18 | - | CASSPLPGGPTDEQYF | TGTGCCAGCTCGCCCCTACCGGGGGGGCCCACGGACGAGCAGTACTTC
TRBJ2-5 | - | TRBV24-1 | - | CATSDRAAGQETQYF | TGTGCCACCAGTGACCGAGCAGCAGGTCAAGAGACCCAGTACTTC
TRBJ1-1 | TRBD1 | TRBV19 | - | CASRAPDRDTEAFF | TGTGCCAGTAGAGCTCCGGACAGGGACACTGAAGCTTTCTTT
TRBJ2-1 | - | TRBV5-1 | once | CASSLGRAGSIEQFF | TGCGCCAGCAGCTTGGGAAGGGCGGGATCTATCGAGCAGTTCTTC
TRBJ2-3 | - | TRBV5-1 | - | CASSLAPTDTQYF | TGCGCCAGCAGCTTGGCCCCCACAGATACGCAGTATTTT
TRBJ1-6 | TRBD1 | TRBV5-8 | once | CASSLDADRVVSPLHF | TGTGCCAGCAGCTTGGATGCCGACAGGGTTGTATCACCCCTCCACTTT
TRBJ2-7 | - | TRBV5-4 | - | CASSLSPDDEQYF | TGTGCCAGCAGCTTGAGTCCCGACGACGAGCAGTACTTC
TRBJ2-1 | TRBD2 | TRBV5-4 | - | CASSFSGRGEQFF | TGTGCCAGCAGCTTTTCGGGGCGGGGGGAGCAGTTCTTC
TRBJ1-5 | TRBD1 | TRBV30 | - | CAWNSGTGGYGNQPQHF | TGTGCCTGGAACTCCGGGACAGGGGGCTATGGCAATCAGCCCCAGCATTTT
TRBJ1-6 | - | TRBV30 | - | CAWSPSTGPDSPLHF | TGTGCCTGGAGTCCTTCGACAGGACCGGATTCACCCCTCCACTTT
TRBJ1-3 | - | TRBV18 | - | CASSLAALSGNTIYF | TGTGCCAGCTCACTTGCGGCCCTCTCTGGAAACACCATATATTTT
TRBJ1-3 | TRBD1 | TRBV2 | - | CASSEVGTVGNTIYF | TGTGCCAGCAGTGAAGTGGGGACAGTAGGAAACACCATATATTTT
TRBJ1-4 | - | TRBV2 | - | CASLGTNEKLFF | TGTGCCAGCCTAGGAACTAATGAAAAACTGTTTTTT
TRBJ1-6 | - | TRBV3-1/TRBV3-2 | few | CASSQMGTDSPLHF | TGTGCCAGCAGCCAAATGGGGACGGATTCACCCCTCCACTTT
TRBJ2-1 | - | TRBV12-3/TRBV12-4 | - | CASSLLTGKEQFF | TGTGCCAGCAGTTTATTAACAGGGAAGGAGCAGTTCTTC
TRBJ1-4 | - | TRBV7-9 | - | CASSFGDENEKLFF | TGTGCCAGCAGCTTCGGTGACGAGAATGAAAAACTGTTTTTT
TRBJ1-2 | TRBD1 | TRBV5-4 | - | CASSPGTGGAYGYTF | TGTGCCAGCAGCCCCGGGACAGGGGGCGCTTATGGCTACACCTTC
TRBJ1-2 | - | TRBV5-6 | - | CASSLVRSGYGYTF | TGTGCCAGCAGCTTGGTGCGGTCAGGCTATGGCTACACCTTC
TRBJ1-6 | - | TRBV5-8 | once | CASSLGQGNSPLHF | TGTGCCAGCAGCTTGGGGCAGGGGAATTCACCCCTCCACTTT
TRBJ2-7 | - | TRBV7-9 | few | CASSLVDFNYEQYF | TGTGCCAGCAGCTTAGTTGACTTCAACTACGAGCAGTACTTC
TRBJ2-5 | - | TRBV27 | - | CASSSGPATQYF | TGTGCCAGCAGTTCGGGACCTGCTACCCAGTACTTC
TRBJ2-7 | - | TRBV4-1 | - | CASSQLEEQYF | TGCGCCAGCAGCCAGCTAGAAGAGCAGTACTTC
TRBJ1-1 | - | TRBV18 | - | CASSAGPLREAFF | TGTGCCAGCTCGGCGGGCCCCCTGCGGGAAGCTTTCTTT
TRBJ2-5 | - | TRBV7-3 | once | CASSLGAETQETQYF | TGTGCCAGCAGCTTAGGCGCAGAGACTCAAGAGACCCAGTACTTC
TRBJ1-5 | TRBD1 | TRBV6-5 | - | CASSYGTGGGQPQHF | TGTGCCAGCAGTTACGGGACAGGGGGCGGTCAGCCCCAGCATTTT
TRBJ1-6 | - | TRBV12-3/TRBV12-4 | once | CASMRDRDSPLHF | TGTGCCAGCATGCGGGACCGGGATTCACCCCTCCACTTT
TRBJ1-5 | - | TRBV6-5 | - | CASTGYSNQPQHF | TGTGCCAGCACCGGATATAGCAATCAGCCCCAGCATTTT
TRBJ2-7 | - | TRBV7-2 | - | CASSRAYEQYF | TGTGCCAGCAGCAGAGCCTACGAGCAGTACTTC
TRBJ2-3 | - | TRBV10-3 | - | CATKTTDTQYF | TGTGCCACCAAGACCACAGATACGCAGTATTTT
TRBJ2-2 | - | TRBV19 | - | CASSIQGNTGELFF | TGTGCCAGTAGTATACAGGGTAACACCGGGGAGCTGTTTTTT
TRBJ2-2 | - | TRBV19 | - | CATGQQGPTGELFF | TGTGCCACTGGGCAACAGGGACCCACCGGGGAGCTGTTTTTT
TRBJ2-1 | TRBD1 | TRBV5-1 | - | CASSPGTGGVENEQFF | TGCGCCAGCAGCCCCGGGACAGGGGGCGTCGAGAATGAGCAGTTCTTC
TRBJ1-1 | - | TRBV2 | - | CASSEARLLNTEAFF | TGTGCCAGCAGTGAAGCTAGGTTGTTGAACACTGAAGCTTTCTTT
TRBJ2-4 | TRBD1 | TRBV10-2 | - | CASSGSTGRNIQYF | TGCGCCAGCAGTGGATCGACAGGGCGGAACATTCAGTACTTC
TRBJ1-1 | - | TRBV5-1 | - | CASSLRGGKSTEAFF | TGCGCCAGCAGCTTGCGTGGGGGCAAGAGCACTGAAGCTTTCTTT
TRBJ2-3 | - | TRBV3-1/TRBV3-2 | few | CASSSDGSTDTQYF | TGTGCCAGCAGCTCGGACGGGAGCACAGATACGCAGTATTTT
TRBJ1-3 | - | TRBV10-3 | - | CAISEGSGNTIYF | TGTGCCATCAGTGAGGGCTCTGGAAACACCATATATTTT
TRBJ1-5 | - | TRBV19 | once | CASSTSAPPQHF | TGTGCCAGTAGTACGTCCGCGCCTCCCCAGCATTTT
TRBJ1-2 | TRBD1 | TRBV13 | - | CASSPPSRGDGVYGYTF | TGTGCCAGCAGCCCTCCCTCCAGGGGGGATGGGGTCTATGGCTACACCTTC
TRBJ1-5 | - | TRBV10-3 | - | CAISPGPNQPQHF | TGTGCCATCAGTCCGGGTCCCAATCAGCCCCAGCATTTT
TRBJ1-1 | TRBD1 | TRBV10-1 | - | CASSGTRQGEAFF | TGCGCCAGCAGTGGGACCCGACAGGGAGAAGCTTTCTTT
TRBJ1-4 | - | TRBV3-1/TRBV3-2 | - | CASSQGGNNEKLFF | TGTGCCAGCAGCCAAGGAGGGAATAATGAAAAACTGTTTTTT
TRBJ2-7 | - | TRBV14 | few | CASSPGFYEQYF | TGTGCCAGCAGCCCGGGTTTCTACGAGCAGTACTTC
TRBJ1-2 | - | TRBV27 | - | CASSYNREYGYTF | TGTGCCAGCAGTTATAACAGAGAGTATGGCTACACCTTC
TRBJ2-7 | TRBD1 | TRBV6-5 | - | CASSPRQGSYEQYF | TGTGCCAGCAGTCCTAGACAGGGCTCCTACGAGCAGTACTTC
TRBJ2-7 | TRBD1 | TRBV19 | - | CASSRLSGQGPYEQYF | TGTGCCAGTAGTAGGCTTTCCGGACAGGGACCCTACGAGCAGTACTTC
TRBJ2-2 | - | TRBV11-3 | - | CASSLEPGVGELFF | TGTGCCAGCAGCTTAGAACCGGGGGTCGGGGAGCTGTTTTTT
TRBJ1-1 | - | TRBV18 | few | CASSLQGDDTEAFF | TGTGCCAGCTCACTACAGGGTGATGACACTGAAGCTTTCTTT
TRBJ1-6 | - | TRBV30 | - | CAWREGNSPLHF | TGTGCCTGGAGAGAAGGAAATTCACCCCTCCACTTT
TRBJ2-4 | - | TRBV5-6 | - | CASSLGKTGLAKNIQYF | TGTGCCAGCAGCTTGGGTAAAACAGGGCTAGCCAAAAACATTCAGTACTTC
TRBJ2-3 | - | TRBV6-6 | - | CASRPGGGDTQYF | TGTGCCAGCAGGCCCGGAGGCGGCGATACGCAGTATTTT
TRBJ1-1 | - | TRBV5-6 | - | CASSSPQAIMAFF | TGTGCCAGCAGCTCACCGCAGGCTATTATGGCTTTCTTT